A selection of T cell receptor beta chains follows, all from one sample in a study of CD8 T cells in ankylosing spondylitis. Each CDR3 protein gets one entry after TCRdb re-called the 5' RACE reads with MiXCR. The sample records about 510,000 distinct CDR3 sequences, over 4% being singletons. Specimen: blood, either unsorted or a sorted T cell fraction (not recorded which). Receptor source: a male donor with ankylosing spondylitis. The CDR3 runs from the conserved cysteine through the conserved F or W. A D gene is named only where the DNA matches it firmly. The size of a clone is reported for some rows only, either as once, few or many, or as a class for expanded clones.

abundance: many; d_gene: TRBD2; j_gene: TRBJ2-3; v_gene: TRBV20-1; CDR3aa: CSAYSGSSTDTQYF; CDR3nt: TGCAGTGCCTATAGCGGGTCTAGCACAGATACGCAGTATTTT
abundance: many; d_gene: -; j_gene: TRBJ2-7; v_gene: TRBV5-1; CDR3aa: CASSLGKSGISYEQYF; CDR3nt: TGCGCCAGCAGCTTGGGAAAGTCAGGTATTTCCTACGAGCAGTACTTC
abundance: many; d_gene: -; j_gene: TRBJ1-2; v_gene: TRBV16; CDR3aa: CASSQGTPTGYTF; CDR3nt: TGTGCCAGCAGCCAAGGGACCCCGACGGGCTACACCTTC
abundance: many; d_gene: TRBD1; j_gene: TRBJ2-7; v_gene: TRBV5-1; CDR3aa: CASSLGQGVSEQYF; CDR3nt: TGCGCCAGCAGCTTGGGACAGGGAGTCTCCGAGCAGTACTTC
abundance: many; d_gene: -; j_gene: TRBJ2-1; v_gene: TRBV12-3/TRBV12-4; CDR3aa: CASRERGGSYNEQFF; CDR3nt: TGTGCCAGCAGAGAAAGAGGAGGCTCCTACAATGAGCAGTTCTTC
abundance: -; d_gene: TRBD2; j_gene: TRBJ2-3; v_gene: TRBV7-6; CDR3aa: CASSLRLAGNTDTQYF; CDR3nt: TGTGCCAGCAGCTTACGGCTAGCGGGGAACACAGATACGCAGTATTTT
abundance: many; d_gene: -; j_gene: TRBJ1-1; v_gene: TRBV6-5; CDR3aa: CASSLSHLGGAEAFF; CDR3nt: TGTGCCAGCAGTTTATCCCATTTGGGGGGCGCTGAAGCTTTCTTT
abundance: many; d_gene: TRBD1; j_gene: TRBJ1-2; v_gene: TRBV5-1; CDR3aa: CASSEGARNYGYTF; CDR3nt: TGCGCCAGCAGTGAGGGGGCACGTAACTATGGCTACACCTTC
abundance: -; d_gene: -; j_gene: TRBJ1-2; v_gene: TRBV5-3; CDR3aa: CARSLRKGIDPYGYTF; CDR3nt: TGTGCCAGAAGCTTGAGGAAGGGGATCGATCCCTATGGCTACACCTTC
abundance: many; d_gene: -; j_gene: TRBJ1-1; v_gene: TRBV5-5; CDR3aa: CASEWGFDTEAFF; CDR3nt: TGTGCCAGCGAGTGGGGCTTCGACACTGAAGCTTTCTTT
abundance: many; d_gene: -; j_gene: TRBJ2-1; v_gene: TRBV27; CDR3aa: CASSFSVRGNSYNEQFF; CDR3nt: TGTGCCAGCAGTTTCTCCGTGAGGGGCAACTCCTACAATGAGCAGTTCTTC
abundance: many; d_gene: -; j_gene: TRBJ2-2; v_gene: TRBV28; CDR3aa: CASSPRDSKVSTGELFF; CDR3nt: TGTGCCAGCAGCCCTAGGGACTCCAAAGTTTCCACCGGGGAGCTGTTTTTT
abundance: many; d_gene: -; j_gene: TRBJ2-3; v_gene: TRBV29-1; CDR3aa: CSVEGPMRTDTQYF; CDR3nt: TGCAGCGTTGAGGGCCCCATGCGGACAGATACGCAGTATTTT
abundance: -; d_gene: -; j_gene: TRBJ2-1; v_gene: TRBV9; CDR3aa: CASSVAPTQGNEQFF; CDR3nt: TGTGCCAGCAGCGTAGCTCCGACCCAGGGGAATGAGCAGTTCTTC
abundance: few; d_gene: TRBD2; j_gene: TRBJ2-1; v_gene: TRBV12-3/TRBV12-4; CDR3aa: CATTSGDHVATQFF; CDR3nt: TGTGCCACGACTAGCGGGGACCACGTCGCCACTCAGTTCTTC
abundance: many; d_gene: TRBD2; j_gene: TRBJ2-5; v_gene: TRBV5-1; CDR3aa: CASSAGLAGAIQYF; CDR3nt: TGCGCCAGCAGCGCGGGACTAGCGGGGGCGATCCAGTACTTC
abundance: many; d_gene: -; j_gene: TRBJ2-7; v_gene: TRBV29-1; CDR3aa: CSAWARGGEQYF; CDR3nt: TGCTCCGCCTGGGCCAGGGGAGGAGAGCAGTACTTC
abundance: few; d_gene: -; j_gene: TRBJ2-3; v_gene: TRBV6-5; CDR3aa: CASSYLRTESTDTQYF; CDR3nt: TGTGCCAGCAGTTACTTACGGACAGAAAGCACAGATACGCAGTATTTT
abundance: many; d_gene: -; j_gene: TRBJ1-2; v_gene: TRBV12-3/TRBV12-4; CDR3aa: CASSLARLQGYGYTF; CDR3nt: TGTGCCAGCAGTTTAGCGCGACTACAAGGTTATGGCTACACCTTC
abundance: many; d_gene: -; j_gene: TRBJ2-7; v_gene: TRBV5-1; CDR3aa: CASSLQRGHTYEQYF; CDR3nt: TGCGCCAGCAGCCTCCAGAGGGGACACACCTACGAGCAGTACTTC
abundance: few; d_gene: -; j_gene: TRBJ2-7; v_gene: TRBV15; CDR3aa: CATSSEIYRATYEQYF; CDR3nt: TGTGCCACCAGCTCAGAGATATACAGGGCTACCTACGAGCAGTACTTC
abundance: many; d_gene: -; j_gene: TRBJ1-1; v_gene: TRBV27; CDR3aa: CETREGRETEAFF; CDR3nt: TGTGAAACTAGGGAAGGGAGAGAAACTGAAGCTTTCTTT
abundance: many; d_gene: -; j_gene: TRBJ1-3; v_gene: TRBV29-1; CDR3aa: CSVEEQAGNTIYF; CDR3nt: TGCAGCGTTGAAGAGCAGGCTGGAAACACCATATATTTT
abundance: many; d_gene: TRBD1; j_gene: TRBJ1-2; v_gene: TRBV10-3; CDR3aa: CAISEPRGHGYTF; CDR3nt: TGTGCCATCAGTGAGCCGAGGGGGCATGGCTACACCTTC
abundance: -; d_gene: TRBD1; j_gene: TRBJ2-7; v_gene: TRBV15; CDR3aa: CATSGVKGAYNEQYF; CDR3nt: TGTGCCACCAGCGGGGTAAAGGGGGCTTACAACGAGCAGTACTTC
abundance: -; d_gene: -; j_gene: TRBJ2-7; v_gene: TRBV20-1; CDR3aa: CSAIAVYEQYF; CDR3nt: TGCAGTGCTATAGCGGTCTACGAGCAGTACTTC
abundance: many; d_gene: -; j_gene: TRBJ1-1; v_gene: TRBV10-3; CDR3aa: CAISDYSGTADFF; CDR3nt: TGTGCCATCAGTGACTATTCCGGGACCGCTGACTTCTTT
abundance: -; d_gene: TRBD2; j_gene: TRBJ2-1; v_gene: TRBV20-1; CDR3aa: CSARDREREWGNEQFF; CDR3nt: TGCAGTGCTAGAGATAGGGAGCGGGAGTGGGGCAATGAGCAGTTCTTC
abundance: many; d_gene: TRBD2; j_gene: TRBJ2-2; v_gene: TRBV10-2; CDR3aa: CASSDLLAVLGGTGELFF; CDR3nt: TGCGCCAGCAGTGACCTCCTAGCGGTCCTGGGCGGCACCGGGGAGCTGTTTTTT
abundance: many; d_gene: -; j_gene: TRBJ1-1; v_gene: TRBV27; CDR3aa: CASSDTNTEAFF; CDR3nt: TGTGCCAGCTCGGACACGAACACTGAAGCTTTCTTT
abundance: many; d_gene: -; j_gene: TRBJ1-2; v_gene: TRBV5-5; CDR3aa: CASSLALGSNYGYTF; CDR3nt: TGTGCCAGCAGTCTGGCACTAGGCTCTAACTATGGCTACACCTTC
abundance: few; d_gene: -; j_gene: TRBJ2-1; v_gene: TRBV7-9; CDR3aa: CASSLALPLRNEQFF; CDR3nt: TGTGCCAGCAGCTTAGCGTTGCCCCTACGCAATGAGCAGTTCTTC
abundance: -; d_gene: -; j_gene: TRBJ2-3; v_gene: TRBV5-1; CDR3aa: CASSYPGASDTQYF; CDR3nt: TGCGCCAGCAGCTACCCAGGGGCGTCGGATACGCAGTATTTT
abundance: many; d_gene: -; j_gene: TRBJ2-7; v_gene: TRBV6-2/TRBV6-3; CDR3aa: CASSYRGIYEQYF; CDR3nt: TGTGCCAGCAGTTACAGGGGTATCTACGAGCAGTACTTC
abundance: many; d_gene: -; j_gene: TRBJ1-2; v_gene: TRBV5-1; CDR3aa: CATSRGPENYGYTF; CDR3nt: TGCGCCACCTCGAGAGGTCCAGAGAACTATGGCTACACCTTC
abundance: many; d_gene: TRBD1; j_gene: TRBJ2-2; v_gene: TRBV7-2; CDR3aa: CASSPGTGGTGELFF; CDR3nt: TGTGCCAGCAGCCCGGGGACAGGGGGAACCGGGGAGCTGTTTTTT
abundance: many; d_gene: -; j_gene: TRBJ1-5; v_gene: TRBV6-1; CDR3aa: CASSEYPALGQHF; CDR3nt: TGTGCCAGCAGTGAATATCCCGCACTAGGGCAGCATTTT
abundance: -; d_gene: -; j_gene: TRBJ1-1; v_gene: TRBV7-9; CDR3aa: CASSFNPGEGTNTEACF; CDR3nt: TGTGCCAGCAGCTTTAACCCAGGAGAAGGGACGAACACTGAAGCTTGCTTT
abundance: many; d_gene: -; j_gene: TRBJ1-1; v_gene: TRBV27; CDR3aa: CASLKSNTEAFF; CDR3nt: TGTGCCAGCTTAAAATCGAACACTGAAGCTTTCTTT
abundance: few; d_gene: TRBD2; j_gene: TRBJ2-1; v_gene: TRBV27; CDR3aa: CASSFGTSGRVSYNEQFF; CDR3nt: TGTGCCAGCAGTTTCGGGACTAGCGGGAGGGTCTCCTACAATGAGCAGTTCTTC
abundance: many; d_gene: -; j_gene: TRBJ2-2; v_gene: TRBV29-1; CDR3aa: CSAGSPRGGELFF; CDR3nt: TGCAGCGCTGGAAGTCCGCGAGGCGGGGAGCTGTTTTTT
abundance: many; d_gene: -; j_gene: TRBJ2-6; v_gene: TRBV6-5; CDR3aa: CASSYRVLSSSGANVLTF; CDR3nt: TGTGCCAGCAGTTACCGGGTCCTCTCCTCCTCTGGGGCCAACGTCCTGACTTTC
abundance: many; d_gene: TRBD1; j_gene: TRBJ1-1; v_gene: TRBV7-2; CDR3aa: CASSLAHPAIDREGAFF; CDR3nt: TGTGCCAGCAGCTTAGCCCACCCCGCTATCGACAGGGAGGGAGCTTTCTTT
abundance: many; d_gene: TRBD1; j_gene: TRBJ2-1; v_gene: TRBV20-1; CDR3aa: CSAPWTGLNEQFF; CDR3nt: TGCAGTGCCCCGTGGACAGGACTCAATGAGCAGTTCTTC
abundance: -; d_gene: -; j_gene: TRBJ2-1; v_gene: TRBV7-8; CDR3aa: CATTRDPGPNEQFF; CDR3nt: TGTGCCACCACCCGGGACCCCGGGCCCAATGAGCAGTTCTTC